What follows are 29 T cell receptor beta chains derived from one specimen sequenced in a study of blood T cell repertoires in COVID-19. Repertoires were generated with immunoSEQ multiplex PCR, while TCRdb's copy carries only in-frame clones and drops some. This sample has 110,000 or so clones, with roughly 80% found just once. What was sequenced was peripheral blood. The receptors here all came from a woman at least 80 years old with acute or convalescent COVID-19.

This chain uses TRBV29-1 with TRBJ2-5, with D maybe TRBD1 (5 bases). CDR3 length: 14 amino acids. Trimming shortened V by 4 bases and J by 5 bases, and 17 bases separated the two germline ends. Germline assignment: CDR1 SQVTM and CDR2 ANQGSEA. The CDR3 loop is CSVGKTALAETQYF. CDR3 nucleotide sequence: TGCAGCGTTGGAAAGACAGCCTTGGCGGAGACCCAGTACTTC.

This clone has only a few counts. The chain combines TRBV29-1 with TRBJ1-3, with TRBD1 as a possible D gene (5 bases). CDR3 length equals 13 residues. Germline V gene sequence: CDR1 SQVTM, CDR2 ANQGSEA. The V gene lost 5 bases and the J gene lost 2 bases, with 10 bases spanning the gap. The CDR3 sequence is CSVNKGAGNTIYF. CDR3 coding DNA: TGCAGCGTTAACAAAGGGGCTGGAAACACCATATATTTT.

The rearrangement joins TRBV5-4 to TRBJ1-4; 9 bases fit TRBD1. J lost 5 bases, V lost 1 base, and 0 bases had no gene match. This CDR3 region has 14 residues. Germline V gives CDR1 SGHNT, CDR2 YYREEE (reference sequence). In DNA, the CDR3 is TGTGCCAGCAGCTTGACAGGGGGCAATGAAAAACTGTTTTTT. Its protein product is CASSLTGGNEKLFF.

The gene calls are TRBV15 and TRBJ2-1, with D maybe TRBD2 (6 bases). The V gene lost 0 bases and the J gene lost 4 bases, with 13 bases spanning the gap. The CDR3 is 16 amino acids. Germline CDR1 and CDR2: LNHNV and YYDKDF (reference sequence). The chain's CDR3 is CATSREVKTSYNEQFF. DNA for the CDR3: TGTGCCACCAGCAGAGAGGTAAAGACTAGTTACAATGAGCAGTTCTTC.

The gene calls are TRBV12-3 or TRBV12-4 and TRBJ1-5; D is ambiguous. The CDR3 length is 13 residues. Trimming stripped 5 bases from V and 9 bases from J, with 14 bases between. The CDR3 region has the DNA TGTGCCAGCAGTCCTTCCCAAGCCTTGCCCCAGCATTTT. As protein: CASSPSQALPQHF.

The V and J genes are TRBV29-1 and TRBJ2-2; a weak D match, TRBD2 (5 bases). CDR1 SQVTM and CDR2 ANQGSEA come from the germline V gene. CDR3 size: 14 residues. The ends were cut back, 4 bases at V and 0 bases at J, with 9 bases in the middle. The CDR3 reads CSVGELPNTGELFF. The CDR3 bases are TGCAGCGTTGGGGAGTTACCGAACACCGGGGAGCTGTTTTTT.

This chain links TRBV12-3 or TRBV12-4 with TRBJ2-3; unclear D gene. The CDR3 runs 12 residues. The V gene lost 4 bases and the J gene lost 2 bases, with 4 bases spanning the gap. CDR3 loop: CASSSFTDTQYF. The DNA of the CDR3 is TGTGCCAGCAGTTCCTTCACAGATACGCAGTATTTT.

The chain links TRBV28 to TRBJ2-7; 9 bases agree with TRBD1. The CDR3 has 16 residues. Germline values: CDR1 MDHEN, CDR2 SYDVKM. V lost 7 bases to trimming and J lost 1 base; unmatched junction nucleotides: 11. The CDR3 nucleotides read TGTGCCAGCATGGGCACCGGGACAGGGTCATCCTACGAGCAGTACTTC. Residues: CASMGTGTGSSYEQYF.

This chain connects TRBV20-1 to TRBJ2-4, with D possibly TRBD1 on 5 matching bases. Germline lookup yields CDR1 DFQATT and CDR2 SNEGSKA (reference sequence). V was trimmed by 6 bases and J by 13 bases, leaving 16 bases between them. The CDR3 covers 11 residues. The CDR3 is CSAVRQNLQYF. CDR3 coding DNA: TGCAGTGCAGTTAGACAGAACTTGCAGTACTTC.

This chain links TRBV7-9 with TRBJ2-1, with D maybe TRBD1 (5 bases). The germline V and J ends were trimmed by 4 bases and 7 bases, with 11 bases remaining between them. The CDR3 is 13 residues long. Germline loops: CDR1 SEHNR, CDR2 FQNEAQ (reference sequence). The CDR3 loop reads CASSSASGNEQFF. CDR3 bases: TGTGCCAGCAGCTCCGCCTCAGGGAATGAGCAGTTCTTC.

The chain employs TRBV2 and TRBJ2-1; 9 bases map to TRBD1. Per the germline V gene, CDR1 is SNHLY and CDR2 is FYNNEI. The V gene end was trimmed by 6 bases and the J gene end by 7 bases; junction bases not matched to a gene: 10. CDR3 length: 15 amino acids. The CDR3 protein is CASSTGGGTRNEQFF. The CDR3 coding sequence is TGTGCCAGCAGCACAGGGGGCGGGACAAGGAATGAGCAGTTCTTC. The whole variable domain, remainder taken from reference TRBV2 and TRBJ2-1, is EPEVTQTPSHQVTQMGQEVILRCVPISNHLYFYWYRQILGQKVEFLVSFYNNEISEKSEIFDDQFSVERPDGSNFTLKIRSTKLEDSAMYFCASSTGGGTRNEQFFGPGTRLTVL.

The V and J genes are TRBV19 and TRBJ1-5; D is uncertain. Trimming cost V 4 bases and J 4 bases, with 14 bases left between them. CDR1 LNHDA and CDR2 SQIVND come from the germline V gene (reference sequence). The CDR3 is 15 residues long. The CDR3 sequence: CASSNYGLYNQPQHF. The CDR3 nucleotides read TGTGCCAGTAGTAATTACGGTTTGTATAATCAGCCCCAGCATTTT. The variable domain in full, completed from reference TRBV19 and TRBJ1-5, reads DGGITQSPKYLFRKEGQNVTLSCEQNLNHDAMYWYRQDPGQGLRLIYYSQIVNDFQKGDIAEGYSVSREKKESFPLTVTSAQKNPTAFYLCASSNYGLYNQPQHFGDGTRLSIL.

This clone was detected only a few times. V and J are TRBV6-5 and TRBJ2-7, with TRBD2 matching over 7 bases. The CDR3 has 13 residues. Germline V gene data show CDR1 as MNHEY and CDR2 as SVGAGI. V shed 10 bases and J 2 bases; nucleotides not matched to a gene: 8. The CDR3 DNA reads as TGTGCCACCGAATGGGAGGGGACCTACGAGCAGTACTTC. This sequence encodes CATEWEGTYEQYF.

In its sample, this clone was seen a few times. The gene calls are TRBV5-1 and TRBJ2-1; TRBD2 matches 7 bases. Germline-derived CDR1 and CDR2 are SGHRS and YFSETQ. The trim removed 0 bases at V and 2 bases at J, leaving 5 bases unmatched. CDR3 length: 16 amino acids. Here the CDR3 DNA reads TGCGCCAGCAGCTTGGACGAGGGAGGGCCCTACAATGAGCAGTTCTTC. Translation: CASSLDEGGPYNEQFF.

This clone was observed a few times. The chain joins TRBV11-3 to TRBJ2-2; 13 positions agree with TRBD2. The CDR3 has 17 residues. The germline gives CDR1 SGHNT, CDR2 YENEEA. Trimming cost V 5 bases and J 0 bases; bases outside gene matches: 3. CDR3 nucleotide sequence: TGTGCCAGCAGCCCCGGGACTAGCGGGGCGAACACCGGGGAGCTGTTTTTT. Protein sequence: CASSPGTSGANTGELFF. Full variable domain (outside the CDR3, taken from reference TRBV11-3 and TRBJ2-2): EAGVVQSPRYKIIEKKQPVAFWCNPISGHNTLYWYLQNLGQGPELLIRYENEEAVDDSQLPKDRFSAERLKGVDSTLKIQPAELGDSAVYLCASSPGTSGANTGELFFGEGSRLTVL.

The CDR3 here is CASSPHASARPTGELFF. CDR3 DNA sequence: TGTGCCAGCAGCCCCCATGCTAGCGCACGACCCACCGGGGAGCTGTTTTTT. V is TRBV11-3 and J is TRBJ2-2, with D perhaps TRBD2 (6 bases). Trimming removed 5 bases from V and 4 bases from J, with 20 bases in between. The CDR3 covers 17 residues. CDR1 is SGHNT, CDR2 YENEEA, per germline.

V gene TRBV29-1 combines with J gene TRBJ2-3; 7 bases are a match to TRBD1. This CDR3 spans 12 amino acids. CDR1 SQVTM and CDR2 ANQGSEA come from the germline V gene. V lost 6 bases and J lost 4; bases outside the gene matches: 4. CDR3 coding DNA: TGCAGCGTGACACAGGGGTCAGATACGCAGTATTTT. This gives the protein CSVTQGSDTQYF.

The CDR3 nucleotides are TGTGCCATCAGCGAGGGGGCATGGGAGCAGTACTTC. Protein product: CAISEGAWEQYF. The rearrangement links TRBV10-3 to TRBJ2-7; 7 positions agree with TRBD1. This CDR3 has 12 amino acids. Trimming removed 6 bases from V and 7 bases from J; junction bases left unmatched: 6. The germline V gene encodes CDR1 ENHRY and CDR2 SYGVKD.

This chain links TRBV12-2 with TRBJ2-1; the D call in the table, TRBD2, was not verified against the DNA. TRBV12-2 is described as a pseudogene. The CDR3 consists of 17 residues. This chain's CDR3 is CASRLARSSGRDNEQFF. CDR3 DNA: TGTGCAAGTCGCTTAGCGCGGTCTAGCGGGAGGGACAATGAGCAGTTCTTC.

This clone was seen only a few times. In DNA form, the CDR3 reads TGCGCCAGCAGCTTGATCTTATGGGGGGAGAGCTACAATGAGCAGTTCTTC. This codes for CASSLILWGESYNEQFF. V gene TRBV5-1 combines with J gene TRBJ2-1; possible D gene TRBD2, 6 bases. Germline lookup yields CDR1 SGHRS and CDR2 YFSETQ. The germline V and J ends were trimmed by 1 base and 3 bases, with 17 bases remaining between them. CDR3 size: 17 residues.

The chain couples TRBV15 to TRBJ2-6; possible D gene TRBD1, 5 bases. V was pared by 0 bases and J by 2 bases, with 8 bases between. The germline V gene encodes CDR1 LNHNV and CDR2 YYDKDF (reference sequence). This CDR3 is 16 amino acids long. CDR3 DNA: TGTGCCACCAGCAGAGAGCGACAGACTGGGGCCAACGTCCTGACTTTC. It codes for CATSRERQTGANVLTF.

This chain connects TRBV2 to TRBJ2-3, with 10 bases that match TRBD1. The CDR3 covers 17 residues. V was pared by 8 bases and J by 1 base, with 12 bases of the junction left unmatched. The germline V gene has CDR1 SNHLY and CDR2 FYNNEI. For the CDR3, the DNA is TGTGCCAGCGGATCCGGGACAGGGGTTCCCGGCACAGATACGCAGTATTTT. Residues: CASGSGTGVPGTDTQYF.

The chain recombines TRBV29-1 with TRBJ1-2; 8 nucleotides line up with TRBD1. This CDR3 has 15 amino acids. J lost 4 bases, V lost 5 bases, and 12 bases had no gene match. Germline V lookup: CDR1 SQVTM, CDR2 ANQGSEA. DNA for the CDR3: TGCAGCGTTAAATTGGGACAGGACCGACGCTATGGCTACACCTTC. Protein sequence: CSVKLGQDRRYGYTF. Together with reference TRBV29-1 and TRBJ1-2, the CDR3 gives the full variable domain: SAVISQKPSRDICQRGTSLTIQCQVDSQVTMMFWYRQQPGQSLTLIATANQGSEATYESGFVIDKFPISRPNLTFSTLTVSNMSPEDSSIYLCSVKLGQDRRYGYTFGSGTRLTVV.

This rearrangement joins TRBV6-5 to TRBJ1-1; 7 bases are a match to TRBD1. Looked up from germline, CDR1 is MNHEY and CDR2 is SVGAGI. The CDR3 loop spans 14 amino acids. The J segment lost 7 bases and the V segment lost 4 bases, leaving 9 bases of the junction unmatched. CDR3 DNA sequence: TGTGCCAGCAGTTCTCACAGGGGACCTGGTGAAGCTTTCTTT. This gives the protein CASSSHRGPGEAFF.

The chain is built from TRBV5-1 and TRBJ2-7; the D gene is possibly TRBD2 (5 bases). Germline values: CDR1 SGHRS, CDR2 YFSETQ. V was trimmed by 0 bases and J by 2 bases, leaving 15 bases between them. This CDR3 is built from 16 residues. The CDR3 spells CASSLDRTEPPYEQYF. The CDR3 bases are TGCGCCAGCAGCTTGGATCGGACTGAACCTCCCTACGAGCAGTACTTC.

This clone was found once. The chain joins TRBV29-1 to TRBJ2-1, with a weak D call TRBD1 (6 bases). There are 13 residues in the CDR3. CDR1 is SQVTM and CDR2 is ANQGSEA in the germline V gene. Trimming took off 6 bases at V and 5 bases at J, with 14 bases between the two ends. The CDR3 is CSVAPSGDNEQFF. The CDR3 region has the DNA TGCAGCGTCGCCCCGTCAGGGGACAATGAGCAGTTCTTC.

The chain employs TRBV24-1 and TRBJ2-3; TRBD2 matches at 9 bases. Per the germline V gene, CDR1 is KGHDR and CDR2 is SFDVKD. The V segment lost 2 bases and the J segment 0 bases; nucleotides outside the gene matches: 2. The CDR3 has 16 amino acids. CDR3 in amino acids: CATSDSLAGSTDTQYF. CDR3 DNA sequence: TGTGCCACCAGTGATTCGCTAGCGGGAAGCACAGATACGCAGTATTTT.

The V call is TRBV5-1, the J call TRBJ2-3; D unresolved. V lost 0 bases and J 7 bases, leaving 18 bases between the germline ends. The CDR3 runs to 16 residues. Germline V gives CDR1 SGHRS, CDR2 YFSETQ. The CDR3 DNA follows: TGCGCCAGCAGCTTGGAAGCAGGTTCTATCCTTTATACGCAGTATTTT. As protein: CASSLEAGSILYTQYF.

The V call is TRBV18, the J call TRBJ1-4; the match to TRBD1 covers 9 bases. The V and J ends lost 5 bases and 8 bases, in that order; junction bases with no gene match: 9. The CDR3 runs to 15 residues. Germline V gene data show CDR1 as KGHSH and CDR2 as LQKENI. The CDR3 bases are TGTGCCAGCTCAGAGGACAGGGGAGGTAGCGAAAAACTGTTTTTT. Encoded protein: CASSEDRGGSEKLFF.